This T cell receptor beta chain was captured in a study of blood T cell repertoires in COVID-19. Study at large: PBMCs, B-cell-depleted T cells, or T cells were the source of the cDNA or gDNA that made up the material.

Cohorts were determined from participant-reported clinical history. In the study's own analysis: Researchers report that nucleated cell counts were estimated from reference gene primer amplification. Generated by immunoSEQ multiplex PCR, the TCRdb table keeps only in-frame clones and is missing some. V and J calls and clone size are copied from that table; D and trimming were computed from the DNA. Here the sample spans 150,000 to 200,000 clones, more than 75% being singletons. The V gene lost 0 bases and the J gene lost 4 bases, with 11 bases spanning the gap. The CDR3 runs to 15 residues. Looked up from germline, CDR1 is LNHNV and CDR2 is YYDKDF (reference sequence).

V is TRBV15 and J is TRBJ2-3; D possibly corresponds to TRBD2 (5 bases). The sequencing input was PBMCs or T cells enriched from blood (not recorded which). The sequence was collected from a human donor with acute COVID-19. The donor label of this sample is uncertain. The CDR3 DNA sequence: TGTGCCACCAGCAGAGAGTTGGGGAGAGCAGATACGCAGTATTTT. It specifies CATSRELGRADTQYF.